This entry features one T cell receptor beta chain sequence. The sample comes from a study of T cell responses to AZD1222 COVID-19 vaccine. The germline gives CDR1 SGHDT, CDR2 YYEEEE. The CDR3 extends over 17 amino acids. V was pared by 4 bases and J by 0 bases, with 6 bases of the junction left unmatched. The data were produced by immunoSEQ multiplex PCR, yet TCRdb's version contains in-frame clones alone and is incomplete. The sample includes about 130,000 clones, approximately 89% of them seen just once. Material: peripheral blood, obtained on day 0 of AZD1222 vaccination. The source is an adult in good health. V and J are TRBV5-6 and TRBJ1-6; 8 nucleotides match TRBD1. The CDR3: CASSIGTGSSYNSPLHF. CDR3 bases: TGTGCCAGCAGCATCGGGACAGGTAGCTCCTATAATTCACCCCTCCACTTT.